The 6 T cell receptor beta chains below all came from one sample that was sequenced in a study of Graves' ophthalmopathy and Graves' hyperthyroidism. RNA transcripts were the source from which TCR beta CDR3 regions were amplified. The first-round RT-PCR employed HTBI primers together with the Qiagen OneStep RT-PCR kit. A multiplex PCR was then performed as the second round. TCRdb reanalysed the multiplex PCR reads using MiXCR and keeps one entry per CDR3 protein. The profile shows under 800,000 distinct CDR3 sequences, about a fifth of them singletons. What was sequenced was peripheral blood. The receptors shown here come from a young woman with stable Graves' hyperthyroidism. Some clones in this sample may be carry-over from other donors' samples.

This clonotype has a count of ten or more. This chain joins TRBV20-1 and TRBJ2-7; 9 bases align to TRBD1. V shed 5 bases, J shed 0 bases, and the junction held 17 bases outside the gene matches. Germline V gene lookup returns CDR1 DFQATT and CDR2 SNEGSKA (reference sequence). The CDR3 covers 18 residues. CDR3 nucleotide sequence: TGCAGTGCTTCACAGGGGGCCCTACAGGGGAGAAGCTCCTACGAGCAGTACTTC. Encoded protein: CSASQGALQGRSSYEQYF.

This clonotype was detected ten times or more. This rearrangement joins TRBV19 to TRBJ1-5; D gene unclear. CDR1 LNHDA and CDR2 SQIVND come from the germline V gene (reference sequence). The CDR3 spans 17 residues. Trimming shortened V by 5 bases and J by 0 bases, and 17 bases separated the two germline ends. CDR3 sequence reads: CASSVTARLYSNQPQHF. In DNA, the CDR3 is TGTGCCAGTAGTGTAACAGCCCGGCTTTATAGCAATCAGCCCCAGCATTTT.

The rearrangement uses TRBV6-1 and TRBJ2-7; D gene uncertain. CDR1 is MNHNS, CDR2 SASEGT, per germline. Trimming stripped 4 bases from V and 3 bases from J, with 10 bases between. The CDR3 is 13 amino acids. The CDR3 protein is CASSGREDYEQYF. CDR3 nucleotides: TGTGCCAGCAGTGGTAGGGAAGACTACGAGCAGTACTTC.

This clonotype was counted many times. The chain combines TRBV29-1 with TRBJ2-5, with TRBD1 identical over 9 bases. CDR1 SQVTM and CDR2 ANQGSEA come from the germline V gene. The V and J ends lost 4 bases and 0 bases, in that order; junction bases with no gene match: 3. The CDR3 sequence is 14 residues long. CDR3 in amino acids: CSVVDRGDQETQYF. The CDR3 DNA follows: TGCAGCGTTGTGGACAGGGGAGACCAAGAGACCCAGTACTTC.

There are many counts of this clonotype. CDR3 nucleotide sequence: TGCAGTGCTACAGGTCTGGCCACTGAAGCTTTCTTT. The encoded protein is CSATGLATEAFF. The rearrangement uses TRBV20-1 and TRBJ1-1; D unclear. The germline CDR1 and CDR2 sequences are DFQATT and SNEGSKA (reference sequence). This CDR3 comprises 12 residues. V lost 4 bases and J 4 bases, leaving 10 bases between the germline ends.

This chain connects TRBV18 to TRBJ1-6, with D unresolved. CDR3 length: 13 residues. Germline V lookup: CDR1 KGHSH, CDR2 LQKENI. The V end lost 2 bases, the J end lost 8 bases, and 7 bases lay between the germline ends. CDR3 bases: TGTGCCAGCTCACCAGATCAGGATTCACCCCTCCACTTT. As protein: CASSPDQDSPLHF.